The 21 T cell receptor beta chains given below trace back to one sample, sequenced in a study of cytomegalovirus exposure and HLA in healthy donors. Amplification used 60 Vbeta primers and 13 Jbeta primers. The protocol was immunoSEQ multiplex PCR, while the TCRdb copy is restricted to in-frame clones and leaves out a portion. The sample lists some 110,000 clones, roughly three quarters occurring once. Source material: PBMCs. The receptors were gathered from a woman aged 30 to 39 in good health and CMV-seronegative.

The count of this clone is one. This chain uses TRBV6-6 with TRBJ1-2; D remains unclear. Trimming cost V 11 bases and J 5 bases, with 12 bases left between them. Germline V gene data show CDR1 as MNHNY and CDR2 as SVGAGI (reference sequence). There are 11 residues in the CDR3. The CDR3 spells CAVTRDYGYTF. CDR3 in DNA: TGTGCCGTTACGCGGGATTATGGCTACACCTTC.

The J gene is TRBJ1-2, the V gene TRBV27; the match to TRBD1 covers 10 bases. This CDR3 contains 15 residues. The V and J ends lost 6 bases and 5 bases, in that order; junction bases with no gene match: 9. Per germline, CDR1 MNHEY and CDR2 SMNVEV (reference sequence). CDR3 sequence (DNA): TGTGCCAGCAGCCCAAGACAGGGGGCTCGGTATGGCTACACCTTC. Its translation is CASSPRQGARYGYTF.

V is TRBV5-4 and J is TRBJ2-3; TRBD2 is a possible D gene (6 bases). Germline V gene data show CDR1 as SGHNT and CDR2 as YYREEE (reference sequence). V shed 4 bases and J shed 0 bases, with 15 bases lying between them. This CDR3 comprises 16 residues. CDR3 in amino acids: CASSPSSDTSTDTQYF. CDR3 nucleotides: TGTGCCAGCAGCCCCTCTAGCGATACTAGCACAGATACGCAGTATTTT.

The V call is TRBV20-1, the J call TRBJ1-2; D is unresolved. V lost 6 bases and J lost 5, with 10 bases in between. The CDR3 contains 11 residues. The germline V gene encodes CDR1 DFQATT and CDR2 SNEGSKA (reference sequence). The CDR3 DNA follows: TGCAGTGCGTTCCAGGCTTATGGCTACACCTTC. Its translation is CSAFQAYGYTF.

V usage is TRBV7-3 and J usage is TRBJ2-5, with 10 bases matching TRBD1. Unmatched junction bases numbered 5, after V lost 5 bases and J lost 5 bases. This CDR3 region has 14 residues. Germline CDR1 and CDR2: SGHTA and FQGTGA. The CDR3 region has the DNA TGTGCCAGCAGCCAATCGGGACAGGGGGAGACCCAGTACTTC. Amino acid sequence: CASSQSGQGETQYF.

The chain is built from TRBV18 and TRBJ1-1; possibly TRBD1 for D (6 bases). V was shortened by 5 bases and J by 4 bases, with 11 bases between the two germline ends. The germline V gene has CDR1 KGHSH and CDR2 LQKENI. The CDR3 is made up of 13 amino acids. The CDR3: CASSDGQLTEAFF. The CDR3 region has the DNA TGTGCCAGCTCAGATGGACAGCTCACTGAAGCTTTCTTT.

The rearrangement uses TRBV5-1 and TRBJ2-2, with D tentatively TRBD1 (5 bases). V was trimmed by 0 bases and J by 7 bases, leaving 7 bases between them. There are 13 residues in the CDR3. The germline V gene encodes CDR1 SGHRS and CDR2 YFSETQ. The CDR3 coding sequence is TGCGCCAGCAGCTTGGAGGGGCTCGGGGAGCTGTTTTTT. Its translation is CASSLEGLGELFF.

This chain joins TRBV30 and TRBJ1-2, with a possible D match to TRBD1 (6 bases). The germline V gene encodes CDR1 GTSNPN and CDR2 SVGIG (reference sequence). Trimming took off 6 bases at V and 4 bases at J, with 21 bases between the two ends. CDR3 length: 15 residues. The CDR3 coding sequence is TGTGCCTGTCGCTCGTGGCAGGGGAGTTTCTATGGCTACACCTTC. Its translation is CACRSWQGSFYGYTF. The whole variable domain, remainder taken from reference TRBV30 and TRBJ1-2, is SQTIHQWPATLVQPVGSPLSLECTVEGTSNPNLYWYRQAAGRGLQLLFYSVGIGQISSEVPQNLSASRPQDRQFILSSKKLLLSDSGFYLCACRSWQGSFYGYTFGSGTRLTVV.

V gene TRBV7-9 combines with J gene TRBJ1-2; D gene unclear. Looked up from germline, CDR1 is SEHNR and CDR2 is FQNEAQ (reference sequence). The CDR3 is 15 amino acids. V lost 4 bases and J 2 bases, leaving 14 bases between the germline ends. The CDR3, as DNA: TGTGCCAGCAGCTCCGACCCGACTTTGAACTATGGCTACACCTTC. Its translation: CASSSDPTLNYGYTF.

Written as DNA, the CDR3 is TGTGCCAGCAGCCCCGGACAGGGGTACGAGCAGTACTTC. This translates into CASSPGQGYEQYF. The chain carries TRBV7-3 and TRBJ2-5, with 9 bases lining up with TRBD1. The DNA end lines up better with TRBJ2-7; the J call may be wrong. CDR1 and CDR2 (germline): SGHTA, FQGTGA. The CDR3 has 13 amino acids.

This chain links TRBV7-3 with TRBJ2-1; TRBD1 matches 12 bases. V shed 3 bases, J shed 8 bases, and the junction held 5 bases outside the gene matches. The CDR3 sequence is 15 residues long. Per the germline V gene, CDR1 is SGHTA and CDR2 is FQGTGA. The CDR3: CASSFGTGGFDEQFF. The CDR3 DNA reads as TGTGCCAGCAGCTTTGGGACAGGGGGCTTCGATGAGCAGTTCTTC.

In this sample, this clone turned up a few times. J is TRBJ2-7 and V is TRBV7-2; 7 positions match TRBD2. Trimming removed 1 base from V and 4 bases from J; junction bases left unmatched: 10. The CDR3 runs to 16 residues. Germline loops: CDR1 SGHTA, CDR2 FQGNSA. The CDR3 DNA sequence: TGTGCCAGCAGCTTAGGATCCAGCGGGAAGACTTACGAGCAGTACTTC. It yields the protein CASSLGSSGKTYEQYF.

This chain joins TRBV11-2 and TRBJ2-2; 7 nucleotides align to TRBD1. V lost 5 bases, J lost 1 base, and 10 bases stayed unmatched. The CDR3 totals 17 residues. The germline gives CDR1 SGHAT, CDR2 FQNNGV. CDR3 amino acids: CASSPRTGTENTGELFF. For the CDR3, the DNA is TGTGCCAGCAGCCCAAGAACCGGGACAGAGAACACCGGGGAGCTGTTTTTT.

The gene calls are TRBV11-3 and TRBJ2-3; TRBD2 aligns across 9 bases. CDR1 is SGHNT, CDR2 YENEEA, per germline. This CDR3 has 15 amino acids. Trimming cost V 5 bases and J 1 base; bases outside gene matches: 4. The CDR3 DNA reads as TGTGCCAGCAGCCTCAGGACTAGCGGCACAGATACGCAGTATTTT. It codes for CASSLRTSGTDTQYF.

V gene TRBV6-6 combines with J gene TRBJ1-2; a weak D match, TRBD1 (5 bases). Trimming cost V 4 bases and J 2 bases, with 8 bases left between them. Germline loops: CDR1 MNHNY, CDR2 SVGAGI (reference sequence). The CDR3 is 13 amino acids. The DNA of the CDR3 is TGTGCCAGCAGTTTCCAGGGAAACTATGGCTACACCTTC. Residues: CASSFQGNYGYTF.

The chain couples TRBV30 to TRBJ2-3; TRBD2 matches 12 bases. With V trimmed by 3 bases and J by 6 bases, 10 bases remained unmatched. Germline CDR1 reads GTSNPN; CDR2 reads SVGIG (reference sequence). The CDR3 spans 16 residues. CDR3 in DNA: TGTGCCTGGAGGCCATGGACTAGCGGGACAAGGGATACGCAGTATTTT. This codes for CAWRPWTSGTRDTQYF.

As regards this clone: One junction end disagrees with the germline gene, perhaps due to a read error. CDR3 sequence reads: CSSSSGGETQYF. As DNA, the CDR3 is TGTTCCAGCAGCTCGGGGGGGGAGACCCAGTACTTC. The V call is TRBV7-9, the J call TRBJ2-5, with 8 bases identical to TRBD2. The CDR3 consists of 12 residues. Germline V gives CDR1 SEHNR, CDR2 FQNEAQ (reference sequence).

The V gene is TRBV7-8, the J gene TRBJ2-5; TRBD2 aligns across 7 bases. Germline V CDR1 and CDR2: SGHVS, FQNEAQ. This CDR3 comprises 16 residues. V was clipped by 5 bases and J by 5 bases; unmatched bases: 14. In DNA form, the CDR3 reads TGTGCCAGCAGCCTGACGGGGACTATAGGGCCGGAGACCCAGTACTTC. It translates to CASSLTGTIGPETQYF.

The chain uses TRBV11-2 and TRBJ2-5; perhaps TRBD1 as D (6 bases). The J call may not be correct, given that the DNA end is closer to TRBJ2-7. The length of the CDR3 is 16 residues. The germline CDR1 and CDR2 sequences are SGHAT and FQNNGV. CDR3 nucleotides: TGTGCCAGCAGCTTCTACACACAGGGATTGGTCGTCGAGCAGTACTTC. Translation: CASSFYTQGLVVEQYF.

V gene TRBV6-1 combines with J gene TRBJ1-2; D ambiguous. The CDR3 extends over 11 amino acids. The germline V gene encodes CDR1 MNHNS and CDR2 SASEGT. Trimming left V 2 bases short and J 8 bases short, with 6 bases between. CDR3 in DNA: TGTGCCAGCAGTGAACTCGGGGGCTACACCTTC. Protein: CASSELGGYTF.

CDR3 in amino acids: CASSRRGQFSYNEQFF. As DNA, the CDR3 is TGTGCCAGCAGTCGGCGAGGACAGTTCTCCTACAATGAGCAGTTCTTC. The chain carries TRBV2 and TRBJ2-1; weak D call: TRBD1 (6 bases). The ends were cut back, 5 bases at V and 0 bases at J, with 14 bases in the middle. The CDR3 is 16 residues long. Per the germline V gene, CDR1 is SNHLY and CDR2 is FYNNEI.